Listed below are T cell receptor beta chains from one sample, sequenced in a study of Ad26.COV2.S vaccination and SARS-CoV-2 variants. This table comes from immunoSEQ multiplex PCR, and its TCRdb copy is limited to in-frame clones, with some not included. The repertoire has around 380,000 clones, about 85% of them found once; the top ten carry 3% to 4.5%. Specimen: peripheral blood, collected in a trial of Ad26.COV2.S vaccine versus placebo. The receptors originated from a person aged 18-60 years who received the Ad26.COV2.S COVID-19 vaccine or a placebo. Each CDR3 is given with its conserved first and last residue. D genes are given only for firm matches. Clone size is stated in some rows and not others, as once, few, many or a class when expanded.

.,.,TRBV23-1,TRBJ1-5,CASSQLGPIGSNQPQHF,TGCGCCAGCAGTCAACTCGGACCGATAGGCAGCAATCAGCCCCAGCATTTT
.,TRBD2,TRBV7-9,TRBJ2-3,CASSFGLVEGDTQYF,TGTGCCAGCAGTTTCGGACTAGTTGAGGGGGATACGCAGTATTTT
.,.,TRBV27,TRBJ1-1,CASSPRRNTEAFF,TGTGCCAGCAGTCCCCGTAGAAACACTGAAGCTTTCTTT
once,.,TRBV4-1,TRBJ2-2,CASSQVRGDTGELFF,TGCGCCAGCAGCCAAGTTCGAGGGGACACCGGGGAGCTGTTTTTT
.,.,TRBV15,TRBJ1-1,CATSRAPGGNTEAFF,TGTGCCACCAGCAGAGCCCCGGGAGGGAACACTGAAGCTTTCTTT
few,.,TRBV11-1,TRBJ1-1,CASSLRGVTEAFF,TGTGCCAGCAGCTTAAGAGGGGTTACTGAAGCTTTCTTT
.,.,TRBV9,TRBJ2-3,CASSVGGGVAPDTQYF,TGTGCCAGCAGCGTCGGGGGCGGGGTGGCACCTGATACGCAGTATTTT
.,.,TRBV10-3,TRBJ2-7,CAISDSSYEQYF,TGTGCCATCAGTGATAGCTCCTACGAGCAGTACTTC
.,.,TRBV19,TRBJ1-3,CASTMEGLGNTIYF,TGTGCCAGTACAATGGAGGGGCTCGGAAACACCATATATTTT
once,TRBD1,TRBV9,TRBJ2-1,CASSEDRVAYNEQFF,TGTGCCAGCAGCGAGGACAGGGTGGCCTACAATGAGCAGTTCTTC
.,.,TRBV7-9,TRBJ1-2,CASSLADRDTYGYTF,TGTGCCAGCAGCTTAGCGGACCGGGACACCTATGGCTACACCTTC
.,.,TRBV6-5,TRBJ2-2,CASSNSVTGELFF,TGTGCCAGCAGCAATAGCGTGACCGGGGAGCTGTTTTTT
.,.,TRBV29-1,TRBJ2-5,CSVVQGETQYF,TGCAGCGTTGTACAGGGAGAGACCCAGTACTTC
.,.,TRBV5-1,TRBJ2-3,CASSWIAGTDTQYF,TGCGCCAGCAGCTGGATAGCGGGCACAGATACGCAGTATTTT
.,.,TRBV10-3,TRBJ2-4,CAISDVGKNIQYF,TGTGCCATCAGTGACGTGGGCAAAAACATTCAGTACTTC
.,.,TRBV30,TRBJ1-5,CAWNLGRNQPQHF,TGTGCCTGGAATCTGGGGCGTAATCAGCCCCAGCATTTT
.,.,TRBV5-1,TRBJ1-1,CASSSDPGDTEAFF,TGCGCCAGCAGCTCCGACCCAGGCGACACTGAAGCTTTCTTT
.,.,TRBV30,TRBJ1-6,CAWSVPGRVNSPLHF,TGTGCCTGGAGTGTACCGGGCAGGGTTAATTCACCCCTCCACTTT
.,TRBD2,TRBV19,TRBJ2-5,CASSLSGLVGETQYF,TGTGCCAGTAGTTTATCGGGACTAGTGGGGGAGACCCAGTACTTC
.,TRBD1,TRBV6-2/TRBV6-3,TRBJ2-4,CASSQQGAGKNIQYF,TGTGCCAGCAGCCAACAGGGGGCAGGCAAAAACATTCAGTACTTC
.,TRBD1,TRBV10-3,TRBJ2-3,CATHRDRSFDTQYF,TGTGCCACCCATCGGGACAGATCCTTTGATACGCAGTATTTT
.,TRBD2,TRBV6-5,TRBJ2-7,CASSYSVASGEYEQYF,TGTGCCAGCAGTTACTCAGTGGCTAGCGGGGAGTACGAGCAGTACTTC
.,TRBD2,TRBV2,TRBJ2-5,CASKGTNQETQYF,TGTGCCAGCAAAGGGACTAACCAAGAGACCCAGTACTTC